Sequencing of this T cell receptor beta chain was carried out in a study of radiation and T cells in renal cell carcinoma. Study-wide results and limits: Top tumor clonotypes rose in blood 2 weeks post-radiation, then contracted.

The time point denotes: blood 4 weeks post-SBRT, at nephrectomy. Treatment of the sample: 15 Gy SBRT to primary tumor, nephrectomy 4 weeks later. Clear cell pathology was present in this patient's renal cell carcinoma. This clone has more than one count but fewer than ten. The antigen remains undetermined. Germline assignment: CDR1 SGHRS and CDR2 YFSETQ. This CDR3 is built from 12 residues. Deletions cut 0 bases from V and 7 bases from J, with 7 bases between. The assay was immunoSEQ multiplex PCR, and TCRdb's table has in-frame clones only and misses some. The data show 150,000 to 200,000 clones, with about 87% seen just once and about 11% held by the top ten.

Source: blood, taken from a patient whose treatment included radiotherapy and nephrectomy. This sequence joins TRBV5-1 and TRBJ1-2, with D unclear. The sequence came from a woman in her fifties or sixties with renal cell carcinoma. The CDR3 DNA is TGCGCCAGCAGCTTGGAGGCCCGTGGCTACACCTTC. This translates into CASSLEARGYTF. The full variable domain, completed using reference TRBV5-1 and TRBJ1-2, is KAGVTQTPRYLIKTRGQQVTLSCSPISGHRSVSWYQQTPGQGLQFLFEYFSETQRNKGNFPGRFSGRQFSNSRSEMNVSTLELGDSALYLCASSLEARGYTFGSGTRLTVV.